This T cell receptor beta chain emerged from a study of T cell repertoires in cytomegalovirus infection. Whole-study context: Carrying CMV and the relevant HLA type showed in public TCR beta signatures. Study findings and constraints: Clonotype analysis showed dominance of the ex vivo response by HLA-C-restricted CMV-specific TCR beta clonotypes. Carriage of CMV together with the relevant HLA was identifiable through cumulative public TCR beta family frequency.

This clonotype appeared a few times. The antigen remains unidentified. MiXCR, applied by TCRdb to the reads, yields one record per CDR3 protein. The sample includes fewer than 200,000 distinct CDR3 sequences, about a tenth of them seen just once. Sequenced input: PBMCs. The sequence was collected from a human donor in good health (CMV status not recorded). Some clones in this sample may be carry-over from other donors' samples.

CDR3 amino acids: CASRQGIEQPQHF. The CDR3 coding sequence is TGTGCCAGTCGACAGGGAATCGAGCAGCCCCAGCATTTT. The gene calls are TRBV19 and TRBJ1-5; 7 nucleotides align to TRBD1. The CDR3 is made up of 13 amino acids. V trimming: 8 bases; J trimming: 7 bases; junction bases outside the gene matches: 8. Germline CDR1 reads LNHDA; CDR2 reads SQIVND (reference sequence).